Reported below is one T cell receptor (beta chain). Its antigen is currently unknown. Whole blood without T cell sorting served as the source of isolated total RNA. This sample stems from a study of monozygotic twins with inflammatory bowel disease. Broader study findings: Lower sharing of clonotypes with other individuals was seen in IBD patients than in healthy twins. This was most marked in patients showing signs of disease activity.

The CDR3 covers 13 residues. Germline CDR1 and CDR2: SGDLS and YYNGEE. Across eight separate reactions for each sample, cDNA was made. UMIs bearing a 6-nucleotide sample barcode were added through template switching. After re-calling the 5' RACE reads, TCRdb lists one entry per CDR3 protein, DNA absent. The sample totals around 200,000 distinct CDR3 sequences; its top ten clones hold 1.6%. The clonotype originates from a human donor with ulcerative colitis or Crohn's disease, or a healthy co-twin of an affected twin (not recorded which). Sequencing input: blood. This chain connects TRBV9 to TRBJ1-2; absent DNA, TCRdb's TRBD1 call cannot be checked. CDR3 protein: CASSQVQGRGYTF. Based on the CDR3 plus reference TRBV9 and TRBJ1-2, the full variable domain is DSGVTQTPKHLITATGQRVTLRCSPRSGDLSVYWYQQSLDQGLQFLIQYYNGEERAKGNILERFSAQQFPDLHSELNLSSLELGDSALYFCASSQVQGRGYTFGSGTRLTVV.